The source of this T cell receptor beta chain is a study of blood T cells in healthy people across ages. Across the whole study: Capturing about one barcoded beta molecule per two T cells was achieved by template switching.

The CDR3 has 15 residues. With V trimmed by 0 bases and J by 4 bases, 1 base remained unmatched. CDR1 is KGHSH, CDR2 LQKENI, per germline. With a J-beta primer mix and a sample-barcoded 5' primer, a second PCR ran about 7 to 12 cycles. TCRdb re-analysed the 5' RACE reads in MiXCR, keeping a single row per CDR3 protein. The sample has approximately 490,000 distinct CDR3 sequences, approximately 25% seen once. This clonotype has at least ten counts. No fewer than 6.5 million PBMCs went into each sample. These records were also assigned to another study, of T cells of mothers and their children. That study adds: It was observed that no persistent microchimeric T cell clones could be detected.

The sample comprised blood. The clonotype originates from a boy aged 5-17 years in good health. The rearrangement links TRBV18 to TRBJ2-1, with TRBD1 matching 9 bases. CDR3 in amino acids: CASSPPGQGYNEQFF. The CDR3 DNA follows: TGTGCCAGCTCACCACCGGGACAGGGATACAATGAGCAGTTCTTC.